The clone carrying this T cell receptor beta chain appeared a few times. Its specificity is unknown. Germline assignment: CDR1 SGHTA and CDR2 FQGNSA. CDR3 length equals 16 residues. With 0 bases removed from V and 1 base from J, the gap between germline ends came to 9 bases. TCRdb analysed the RACE reads with MiXCR anew, one entry per CDR3 protein. The sample lists 270,000 or so distinct CDR3 sequences, roughly 7.7% occurring once. Time point in this sample: pre-sensitization, week 0. Regarding treatment: therapeutic diphenylcyclopropenone sensitization with weekly scalp DPC. The data stem from a study of human T cells and chemical hapten exposure. Overall study findings and caveats: Those TCRs sitting above 1 in 1000 frequency stayed the same with DPC sensitization.

This clonotype originated in a man between 18 and 29 years old with alopecia areata. Some clones in this sample may be carry-over from other donors' samples. This rearrangement joins TRBV7-2 to TRBJ2-2; a weak D match, TRBD1 (5 bases). The sample was whole blood, taken in connection with sensitization to the hapten diphenylcyclopropenone (DPC). CDR3 region: CASSLAPGQNTGELFF. The CDR3 bases are TGTGCCAGCAGCTTAGCTCCCGGACAGAACACCGGGGAGCTGTTTTTT.